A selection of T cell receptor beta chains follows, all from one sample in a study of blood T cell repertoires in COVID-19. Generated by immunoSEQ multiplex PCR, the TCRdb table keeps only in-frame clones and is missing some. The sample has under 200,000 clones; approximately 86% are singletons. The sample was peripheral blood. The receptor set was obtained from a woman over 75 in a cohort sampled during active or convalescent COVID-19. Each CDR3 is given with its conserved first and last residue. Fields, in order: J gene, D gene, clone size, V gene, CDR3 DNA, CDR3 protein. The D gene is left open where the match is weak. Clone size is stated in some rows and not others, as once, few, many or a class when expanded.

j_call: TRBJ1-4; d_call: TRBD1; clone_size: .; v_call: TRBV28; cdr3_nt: TGTGCCAGCAGTTTTCCGGGACAGGGGGGTATAGGTGCTAATGAAAAACTGTTTTTT; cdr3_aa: CASSFPGQGGIGANEKLFF
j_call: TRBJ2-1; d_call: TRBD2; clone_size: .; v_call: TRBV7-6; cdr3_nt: TGTGCCAGCAGCGTTTCAGCGGGAGAATACAATGAGCAGTTCTTC; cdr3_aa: CASSVSAGEYNEQFF
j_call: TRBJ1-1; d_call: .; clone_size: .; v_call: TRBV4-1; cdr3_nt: TGCGCCAGCAGCTACTCCAGGAAGGGGTTGAACACTGAAGCTTTCTTT; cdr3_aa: CASSYSRKGLNTEAFF
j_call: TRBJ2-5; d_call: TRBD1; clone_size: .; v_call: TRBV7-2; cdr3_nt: TGTGCCAGCAGCTTAAACAGGGGGCCAGAGACCCAGTACTTC; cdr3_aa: CASSLNRGPETQYF
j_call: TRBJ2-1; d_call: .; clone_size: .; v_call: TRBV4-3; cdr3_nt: TGCGCCAGCAGCCAAGATAATCTAGCGCGAGGTGAGCAGTTCTTC; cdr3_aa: CASSQDNLARGEQFF
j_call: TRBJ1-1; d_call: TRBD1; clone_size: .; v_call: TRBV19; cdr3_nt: TGTGCCAGTAGTATGAACAGGGGGAACACTGAAGCTTTCTTT; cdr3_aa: CASSMNRGNTEAFF
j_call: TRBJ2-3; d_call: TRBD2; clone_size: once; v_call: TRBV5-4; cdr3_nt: TGTGCCAGCAGCTTACCGGGACTAGGCGCAGATACGCAGTATTTT; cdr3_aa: CASSLPGLGADTQYF
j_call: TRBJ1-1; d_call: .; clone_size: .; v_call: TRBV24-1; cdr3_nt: TGTGCCACCAGCGATGGGGCGACAGCTTTCTTT; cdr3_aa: CATSDGATAFF
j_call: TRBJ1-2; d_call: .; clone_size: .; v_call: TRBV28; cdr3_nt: TGTGCCAGCAGTCCTCCCCCGAGCAATAACTATGGCTACACCTTC; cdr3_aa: CASSPPPSNNYGYTF
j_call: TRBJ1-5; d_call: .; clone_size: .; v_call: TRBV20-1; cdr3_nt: TGCAGTGCTAGTGGCGATCAGCCCCAGCATTTT; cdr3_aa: CSASGDQPQHF
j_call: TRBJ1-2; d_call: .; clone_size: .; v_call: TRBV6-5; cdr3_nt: TGTGCCAGCAGTTACAGGGGTCTGGAGGGCTACACCTTC; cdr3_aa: CASSYRGLEGYTF
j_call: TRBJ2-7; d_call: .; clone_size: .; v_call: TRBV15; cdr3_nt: TGTGCCACCAGCAGAGATAGTGGCGGCTACGAGCAGTACTTC; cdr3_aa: CATSRDSGGYEQYF
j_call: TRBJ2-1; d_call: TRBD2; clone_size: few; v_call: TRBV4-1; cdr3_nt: TGCGCCAGCAGCCCTGGGACTAGCGGCGTCTACAATGAGCAGTTCTTC; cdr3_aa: CASSPGTSGVYNEQFF
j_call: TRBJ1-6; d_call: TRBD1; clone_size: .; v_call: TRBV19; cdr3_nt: TGTGCCAGTACTCCGGGACAGGGGCTTTCACCCCTCCACTTT; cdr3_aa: CASTPGQGLSPLHF
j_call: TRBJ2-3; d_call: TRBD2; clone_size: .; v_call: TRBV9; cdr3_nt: TGTGCCAGCAGTGAGGGGACTAGCGGGGGCAACACAGATACGCAGTATTTT; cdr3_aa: CASSEGTSGGNTDTQYF
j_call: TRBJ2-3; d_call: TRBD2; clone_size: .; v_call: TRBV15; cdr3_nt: TGTGCCACCTCGCGGGGGGATAATCCCAGCCATACGCAGTATTTT; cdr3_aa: CATSRGDNPSHTQYF
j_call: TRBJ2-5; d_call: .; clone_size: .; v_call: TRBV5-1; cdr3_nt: TGCGCCAGCAGCGCGAAATTCGAGACCCAGTACTTC; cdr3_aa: CASSAKFETQYF
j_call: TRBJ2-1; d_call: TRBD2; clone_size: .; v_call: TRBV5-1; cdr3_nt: TGCGCCAGCAGCTTCCCTGAGCGGGAGAGATACAATGAGCAGTTCTTC; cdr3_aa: CASSFPERERYNEQFF
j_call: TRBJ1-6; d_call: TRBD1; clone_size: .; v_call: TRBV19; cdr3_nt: TGTGCCAGTAGTACGCAGGGGGCGCCGGACTATAATTCACCCCTCCACTTT; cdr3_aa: CASSTQGAPDYNSPLHF
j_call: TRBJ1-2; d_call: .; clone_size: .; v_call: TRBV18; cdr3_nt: TGTGCCAGCGAATCCGGGACAAGGAGTGGCTACACCTTC; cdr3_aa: CASESGTRSGYTF
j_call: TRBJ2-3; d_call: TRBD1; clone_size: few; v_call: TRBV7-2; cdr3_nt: TGTGCCAGCACCCACGCAGGGGGCCCCACAGATACGCAGTATTTT; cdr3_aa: CASTHAGGPTDTQYF
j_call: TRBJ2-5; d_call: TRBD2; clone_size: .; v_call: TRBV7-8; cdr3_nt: TGTGCCAGCAGCCCCCTACTAGCGGGGCCTCAAGAGACCCAGTACTTC; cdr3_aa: CASSPLLAGPQETQYF
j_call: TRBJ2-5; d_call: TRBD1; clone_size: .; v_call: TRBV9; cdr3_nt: TGTGCCAGCAGCTCAGGCCCCGGACAGGGTCTGTTCTCCAACCAAGAGACCCAGTACTTC; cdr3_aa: CASSSGPGQGLFSNQETQYF
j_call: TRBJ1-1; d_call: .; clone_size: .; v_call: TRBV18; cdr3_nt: TGTGCCAGCTCACCGTCGGGATTTACTGAAGCTTTCTTT; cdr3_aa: CASSPSGFTEAFF
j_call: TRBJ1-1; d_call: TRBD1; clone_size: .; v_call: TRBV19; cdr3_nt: TGTGCCAGTACCACGGGACAGGGGAACACTGAAGCTTTCTTT; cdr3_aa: CASTTGQGNTEAFF
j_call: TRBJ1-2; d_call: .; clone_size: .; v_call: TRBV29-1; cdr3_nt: TGCAGCGTTGAAGTCGGGACGGGAGCGGTGGTAGGAGGCTACACCTTC; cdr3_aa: CSVEVGTGAVVGGYTF
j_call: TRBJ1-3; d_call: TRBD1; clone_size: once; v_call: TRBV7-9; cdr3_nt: TGTGCCAGCAGCTTAGCGATCTCAGGGGGCCCTGGAAACACCATATATTTT; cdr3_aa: CASSLAISGGPGNTIYF
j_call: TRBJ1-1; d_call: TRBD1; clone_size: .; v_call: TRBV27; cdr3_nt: TGTGCCAGCAGTTACAGGGGGTTCCCCGTGATAGGGAACACTGAAGCTTTCTTT; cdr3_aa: CASSYRGFPVIGNTEAFF
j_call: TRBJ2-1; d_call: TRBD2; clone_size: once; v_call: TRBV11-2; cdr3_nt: TGTGCCAGCAGGGGTCTCGGGAGGGCCCCCAATGAGCAGTTCTTC; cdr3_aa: CASRGLGRAPNEQFF
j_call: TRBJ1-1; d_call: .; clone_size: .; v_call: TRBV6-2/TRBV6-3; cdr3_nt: TGTGCCAGCAGTTACTCAGTTAGAAACACTGAAGCTTTCTTT; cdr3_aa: CASSYSVRNTEAFF
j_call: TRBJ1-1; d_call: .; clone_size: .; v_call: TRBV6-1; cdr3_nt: TGTGCCAGCAGTGAAATCAGGGTTGGGGAAGCTTTCTTT; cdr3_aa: CASSEIRVGEAFF
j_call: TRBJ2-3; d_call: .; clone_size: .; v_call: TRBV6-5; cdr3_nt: TGTGCCAGCAGGCCCCAGATATCGGATACGCAGTATTTT; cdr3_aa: CASRPQISDTQYF
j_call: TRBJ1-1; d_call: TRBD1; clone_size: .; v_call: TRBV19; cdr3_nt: TGTGCCAGTAGTACCCGGACAGGGGGTAACACTGAAGCTTTCTTT; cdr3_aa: CASSTRTGGNTEAFF
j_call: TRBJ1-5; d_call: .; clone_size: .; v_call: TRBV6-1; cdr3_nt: TGTGCCAGCAGTGAATCGTATAGCAATCAGCCCCAGCATTTT; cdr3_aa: CASSESYSNQPQHF
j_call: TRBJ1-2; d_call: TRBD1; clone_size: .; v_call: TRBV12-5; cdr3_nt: TGTGCTAGTGGTTTACAGGGGGCGCGGGGCTACACCTTC; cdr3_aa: CASGLQGARGYTF
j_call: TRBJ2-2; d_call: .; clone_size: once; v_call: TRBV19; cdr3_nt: TGTGCCAGTAGTATTAGTCTAAGGGGCTCTGGCGGGGAGCTGTTTTTT; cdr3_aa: CASSISLRGSGGELFF
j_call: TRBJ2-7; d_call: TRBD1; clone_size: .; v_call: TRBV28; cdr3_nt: TGTGCCAGCAGCCGGACAGGGGGATCCTACGAGCAGTACTTC; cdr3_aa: CASSRTGGSYEQYF
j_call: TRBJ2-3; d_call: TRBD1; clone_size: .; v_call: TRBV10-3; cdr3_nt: TGTGCCATCAAGGGACAGGCCCTAAACACAGATACGCAGTATTTT; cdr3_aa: CAIKGQALNTDTQYF
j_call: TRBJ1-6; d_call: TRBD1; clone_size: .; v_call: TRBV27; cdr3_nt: TGTGCCAGCAGTCGGGACAGGGGCGTGAGCTCCTATAATTCACCCCTCCACTTT; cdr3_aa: CASSRDRGVSSYNSPLHF
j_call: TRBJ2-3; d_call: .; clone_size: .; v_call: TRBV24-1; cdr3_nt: TGTGCCACCAGTGATCCTCCGGGACTCCTGGACACAGATACGCAGTATTTT; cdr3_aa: CATSDPPGLLDTDTQYF
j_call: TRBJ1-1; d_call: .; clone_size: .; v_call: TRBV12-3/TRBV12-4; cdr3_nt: TGTGCCAGCAGTTTCGTTCGCACTGAAGCTTTCTTT; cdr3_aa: CASSFVRTEAFF
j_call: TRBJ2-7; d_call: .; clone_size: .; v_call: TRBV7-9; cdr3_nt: TGTGCCAGCTCTGAGGGGGGGAGCGCCTACGAGCAGTACTTC; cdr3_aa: CASSEGGSAYEQYF
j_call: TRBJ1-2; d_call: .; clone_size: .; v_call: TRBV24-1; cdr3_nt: TGTGCCACCGGTCCGTCTGACGGCCAGGGTTCTGGCTACACCTTC; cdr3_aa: CATGPSDGQGSGYTF
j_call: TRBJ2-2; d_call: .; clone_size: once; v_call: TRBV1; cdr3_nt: TGCACCAGCAGCCAAGCACAGGGAAGCACCGGGGAGCTGTTTTTT; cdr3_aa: CTSSQAQGSTGELFF
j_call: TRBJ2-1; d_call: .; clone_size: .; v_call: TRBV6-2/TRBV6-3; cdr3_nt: TGTGCCAGCAGTAGCCACAGAGCAGGCTACAATGAGCAGTTCTTC; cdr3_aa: CASSSHRAGYNEQFF
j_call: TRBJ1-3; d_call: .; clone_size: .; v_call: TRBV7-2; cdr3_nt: TGTGCCAGCAGCCCTACGAGAAACACCATATATTTT; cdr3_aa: CASSPTRNTIYF
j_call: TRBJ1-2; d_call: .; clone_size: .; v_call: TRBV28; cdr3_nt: TGTGCCAGCCTAAGACAGGCGAACTATGGCTACACCTTC; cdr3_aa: CASLRQANYGYTF
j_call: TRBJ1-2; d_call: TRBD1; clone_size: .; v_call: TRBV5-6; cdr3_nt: TGTGCCAGCAGCGTGGGACAGTCAAACTATGGCTACACCTTC; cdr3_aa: CASSVGQSNYGYTF
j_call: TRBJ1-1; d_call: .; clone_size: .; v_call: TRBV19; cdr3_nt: TGTGCCAGTAGTTACCGAGAAGAGAACACTGAAGCTTTCTTT; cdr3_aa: CASSYREENTEAFF
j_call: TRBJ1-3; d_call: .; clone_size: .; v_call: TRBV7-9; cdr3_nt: TGTGCCAGCAGCCCCAGTAACAGGGTCTCTGGCACCATATATTTT; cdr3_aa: CASSPSNRVSGTIYF
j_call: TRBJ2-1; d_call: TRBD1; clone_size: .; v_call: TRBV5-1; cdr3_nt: TGCGCCAGCAGCCAGGGACAGGGCCCTTACAATGAGCAGTTCTTC; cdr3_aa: CASSQGQGPYNEQFF
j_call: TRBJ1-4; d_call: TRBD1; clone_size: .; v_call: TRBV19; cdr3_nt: TGTGCCAGGGCACAGGGGGTACTAGAAAAACTGTTTTTT; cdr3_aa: CARAQGVLEKLFF
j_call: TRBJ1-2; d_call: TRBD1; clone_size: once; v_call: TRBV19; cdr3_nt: TGTGCCAGTAGTATTGACAGGGGGTCCAACTATGGCTACACCTTC; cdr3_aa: CASSIDRGSNYGYTF
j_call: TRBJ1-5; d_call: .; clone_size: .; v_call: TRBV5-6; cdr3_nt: TGTGCCAGCAGCTTGAGAGGGAATCAGCCCCAGCATTTT; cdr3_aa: CASSLRGNQPQHF
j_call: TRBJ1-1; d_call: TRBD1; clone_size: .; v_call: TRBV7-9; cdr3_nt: TGTGCCAGCAGCAAGGGACAGGGAAAGACTGAAGCTTTCTTT; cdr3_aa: CASSKGQGKTEAFF
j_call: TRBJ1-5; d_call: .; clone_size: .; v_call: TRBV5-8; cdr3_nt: TGTGCCAGCAGCCGAGGGGGGGATCAGCCCCAGCATTTT; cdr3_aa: CASSRGGDQPQHF